The 9 T cell receptor beta chains in this list originate from one sample, sequenced in a study of identical twins. TCRdb re-analysed the 5' RACE reads in MiXCR, keeping a single row per CDR3 protein. This table has hundreds of thousands of distinct CDR3 sequences, roughly 20% appearing once. In addition, the sample was reused for a study of T cells expressing NK-cell markers.

Sequencing was performed on PBMCs. These receptors were taken from a woman under 30 in good health.

The J gene is TRBJ2-1, the V gene TRBV5-1; TRBD2 matches 10 bases. V was pared by 3 bases and J by 4 bases, with 7 bases of the junction left unmatched. This CDR3 is built from 16 residues. Per germline, CDR1 SGHRS and CDR2 YFSETQ. CDR3 residues: CASSYPSGGSYNEQFF. The CDR3 bases are TGCGCCAGCAGCTATCCTAGCGGGGGATCTTACAATGAGCAGTTCTTC.

This chain joins TRBV21-1 and TRBJ2-2; TRBD1, as called in the table, went unchecked against the DNA. TRBV21-1 is assigned pseudogene status. CDR3 length equals 17 residues. The CDR3 nucleotides read TGTGCCAGCAGCAAAAGACAGGTCCGTCGGAACACCGGGGAGCTGTTTTTT. Its translation is CASSKRQVRRNTGELFF.

This clonotype was counted many times. The V and J genes are TRBV10-3 and TRBJ1-1; a weak D match, TRBD1 (6 bases). The germline gives CDR1 ENHRY, CDR2 SYGVKD. The CDR3 is 13 residues long. V shed 6 bases and J shed 9 bases, with 17 bases lying between them. In DNA, the CDR3 is TGTGCCATCAGGGACCAGGGGCTGAATCAAGCTTTCTTT. Amino acid sequence: CAIRDQGLNQAFF.

This clonotype was counted a few times. This rearrangement joins TRBV5-1 to TRBJ2-3; D may be TRBD1 or TRBD2 (6 bases each). Germline V lookup: CDR1 SGHRS, CDR2 YFSETQ. CDR3 length equals 16 residues. V was trimmed by 4 bases and J by 0 bases, leaving 15 bases between them. The CDR3 spells CASSTTGGTSTDTQYF. In DNA form, the CDR3 reads TGCGCCAGCAGCACGACCGGGGGCACTAGCACAGATACGCAGTATTTT.

This clonotype was found a few times. The chain joins TRBV27 to TRBJ2-7, with TRBD1 matching over 9 bases. The V gene's germline CDR1 is MNHEY and CDR2 SMNVEV (reference sequence). This CDR3 spans 14 amino acids. The V segment lost 6 bases and the J segment 3 bases; nucleotides outside the gene matches: 6. The CDR3 region is CASSRQGGIYEQYF. CDR3 nucleotides: TGTGCCAGCAGCAGACAGGGGGGTATCTACGAGCAGTACTTC.

This chain joins TRBV7-6 and TRBJ2-1, with a tentative D call TRBD2 (6 bases). Germline-derived CDR1 and CDR2 are SGHVS and FNYEAQ. The CDR3 runs 14 residues. The germline V and J ends were trimmed by 4 bases and 6 bases, with 13 bases remaining between them. The CDR3 loop reads CASSSGLRGNEQFF. In DNA form, the CDR3 reads TGTGCCAGCAGCTCGGGACTCCGAGGCAATGAGCAGTTCTTC.

This chain connects TRBV5-1 to TRBJ2-1, with 9 nucleotides matching TRBD2. The CDR3 runs to 16 residues. The germline V gene has CDR1 SGHRS and CDR2 YFSETQ. V trimming: 2 bases; J trimming: 8 bases; junction bases outside the gene matches: 11. In DNA, the CDR3 is TGCGCCAGCAGCTTATTAGGGACTAGCACCTTACATGAGCAGTTCTTC. This sequence encodes CASSLLGTSTLHEQFF.

This clonotype was recorded a few times. This CDR3 is CASSPYRGANEQFF. The DNA of the CDR3 is TGTGCCAGCAGCCCATACAGGGGGGCGAATGAGCAGTTCTTC. The chain links TRBV9 to TRBJ2-1; 8 nucleotides agree with TRBD1. Germline CDR1 SGDLS, CDR2 YYNGEE. Losses at the gene ends were 4 bases for V and 7 bases for J; bases not matched to a gene: 7. This CDR3 spans 14 amino acids.

The rearrangement uses TRBV20-1 and TRBJ1-1; TRBD1 matches at 8 bases. CDR3 length: 15 amino acids. Per the germline V gene, CDR1 is DFQATT and CDR2 is SNEGSKA (reference sequence). V shed 3 bases and J 6 bases; nucleotides not matched to a gene: 12. Written as DNA, the CDR3 is TGCAGTGCTAGGGTCTCAAGACAGGGGCGGGCTGAAGCTTTCTTT. Its translation is CSARVSRQGRAEAFF.